This T cell receptor (beta chain) was identified in a study of T cell responses to AZD1222 COVID-19 vaccine. Study-level findings and limits: Spike-specific TCR breadth and depth went up after people got two AZD1222 doses. Reports say nearly half of spike-specific TCRs go after unmutated variant regions. Donor demographics were predominantly white British with a female majority; clonal diversity may be underestimated.

CDR1 and CDR2 from the germline V gene are SGHAT and FQNNGV. With 3 bases removed from V and 7 bases from J, the gap between germline ends came to 15 bases. The CDR3 consists of 15 residues. Generated by immunoSEQ multiplex PCR, the TCRdb table keeps only in-frame clones and is missing some. The sample contains under 250,000 clones, 90% to 95% of which appear only once. In regard to this clone: Its antigen remains unidentified.

The chain employs TRBV11-2 and TRBJ1-4, with a weak D call TRBD1 (6 bases). This TCR was recovered from an adult in good health. The starting material was peripheral blood, obtained on day 0 of MenACWY control vaccination. CDR3 coding DNA: TGTGCCAGCAGCTTGACGGACAGTGCTTTTGAAAAACTGTTTTTT. It translates to CASSLTDSAFEKLFF.